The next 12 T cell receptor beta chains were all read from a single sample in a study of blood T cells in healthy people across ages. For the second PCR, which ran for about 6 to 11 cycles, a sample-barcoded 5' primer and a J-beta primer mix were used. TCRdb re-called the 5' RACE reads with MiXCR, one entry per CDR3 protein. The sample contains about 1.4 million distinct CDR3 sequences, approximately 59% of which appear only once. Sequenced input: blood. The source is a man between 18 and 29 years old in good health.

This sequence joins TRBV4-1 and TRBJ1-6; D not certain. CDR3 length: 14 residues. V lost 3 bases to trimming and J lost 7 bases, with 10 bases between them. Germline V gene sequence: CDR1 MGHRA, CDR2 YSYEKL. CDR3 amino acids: CASSQTKSNSPLHF. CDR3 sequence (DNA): TGCGCCAGCAGCCAGACGAAGTCGAATTCACCCCTCCACTTT.

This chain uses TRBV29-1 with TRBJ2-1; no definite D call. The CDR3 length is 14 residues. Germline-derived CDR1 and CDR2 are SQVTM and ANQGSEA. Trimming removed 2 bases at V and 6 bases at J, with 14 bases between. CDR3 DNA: TGCAGCGTTGAAAGTAGAACGGAGAGCAATGAGCAGTTCTTC. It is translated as CSVESRTESNEQFF.

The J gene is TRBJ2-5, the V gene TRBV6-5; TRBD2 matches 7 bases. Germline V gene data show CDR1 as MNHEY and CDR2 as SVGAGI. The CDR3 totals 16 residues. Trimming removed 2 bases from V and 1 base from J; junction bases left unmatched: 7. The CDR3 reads CASSYRTGGIQETQYF. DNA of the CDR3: TGTGCCAGCAGTTACCGGACCGGGGGGATCCAAGAGACCCAGTACTTC.

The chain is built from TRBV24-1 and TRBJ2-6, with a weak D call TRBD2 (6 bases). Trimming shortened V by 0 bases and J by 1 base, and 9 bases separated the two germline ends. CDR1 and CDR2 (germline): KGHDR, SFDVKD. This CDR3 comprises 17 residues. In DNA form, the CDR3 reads TGTGCCACCAGTGATTTGTCGCGGGGATCTGGGGCCAACGTCCTGACTTTC. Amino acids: CATSDLSRGSGANVLTF.

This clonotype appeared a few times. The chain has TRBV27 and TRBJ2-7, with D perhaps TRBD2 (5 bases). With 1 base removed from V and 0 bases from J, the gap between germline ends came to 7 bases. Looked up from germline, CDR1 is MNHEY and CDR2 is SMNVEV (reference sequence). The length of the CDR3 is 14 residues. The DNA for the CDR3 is TGTGCCAGCAGTTTATTACTAGACTCCTACGAGCAGTACTTC. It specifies CASSLLLDSYEQYF.

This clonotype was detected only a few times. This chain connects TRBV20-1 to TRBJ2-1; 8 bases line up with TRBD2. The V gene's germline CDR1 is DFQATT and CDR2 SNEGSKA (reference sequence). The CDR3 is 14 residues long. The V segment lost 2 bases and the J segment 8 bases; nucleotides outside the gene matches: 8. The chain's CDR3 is CSARPLLLADEQFF. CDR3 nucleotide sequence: TGCAGTGCTAGACCACTCCTACTAGCGGATGAGCAGTTCTTC.

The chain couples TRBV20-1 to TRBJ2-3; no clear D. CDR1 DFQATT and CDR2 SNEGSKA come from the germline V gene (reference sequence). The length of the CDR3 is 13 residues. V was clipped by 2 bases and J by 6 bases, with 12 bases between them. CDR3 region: CSARSVSRDTQYF. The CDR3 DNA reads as TGCAGTGCTAGATCTGTATCGAGGGATACGCAGTATTTT.

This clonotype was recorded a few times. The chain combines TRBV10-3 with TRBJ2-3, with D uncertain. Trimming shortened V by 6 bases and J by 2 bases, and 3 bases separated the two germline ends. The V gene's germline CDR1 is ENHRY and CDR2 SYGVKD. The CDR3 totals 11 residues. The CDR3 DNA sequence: TGTGCCATCAGGCTCACAGATACGCAGTATTTT. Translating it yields CAIRLTDTQYF.

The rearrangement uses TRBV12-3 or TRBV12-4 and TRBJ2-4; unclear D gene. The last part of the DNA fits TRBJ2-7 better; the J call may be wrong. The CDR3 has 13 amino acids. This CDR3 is CASTPALPYEQYF. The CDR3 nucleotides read TGTGCCAGCACCCCTGCCTTACCTTACGAGCAGTACTTC.

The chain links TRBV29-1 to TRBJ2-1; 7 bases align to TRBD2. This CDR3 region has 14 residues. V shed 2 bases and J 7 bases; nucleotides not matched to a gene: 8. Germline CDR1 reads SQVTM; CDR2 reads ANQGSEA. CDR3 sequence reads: CSVESPSGLNEQFF. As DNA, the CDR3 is TGCAGCGTTGAATCCCCTAGCGGCCTGAATGAGCAGTTCTTC.

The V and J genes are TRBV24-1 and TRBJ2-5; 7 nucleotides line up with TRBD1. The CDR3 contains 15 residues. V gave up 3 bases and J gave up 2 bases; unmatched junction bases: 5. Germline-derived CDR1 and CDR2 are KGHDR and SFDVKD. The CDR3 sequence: CATSDARQGQETQYF. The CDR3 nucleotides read TGTGCCACCAGTGATGCTAGACAGGGTCAAGAGACCCAGTACTTC.

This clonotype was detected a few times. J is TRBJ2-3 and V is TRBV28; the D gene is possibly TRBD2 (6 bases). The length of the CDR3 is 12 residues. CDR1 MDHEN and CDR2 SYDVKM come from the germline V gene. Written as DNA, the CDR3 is TGTGCAGGAGGGGATTTTCAAGATACGCAGTATTTT. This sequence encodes CAGGDFQDTQYF.